A selection of T cell receptor beta chains follows, all from one sample in a study of T cell responses to AZD1222 COVID-19 vaccine. Here immunoSEQ multiplex PCR was the method, and the copy in TCRdb shows in-frame clones only, minus some. The sample has around 130,000 clones, around 94% seen once. The specimen was peripheral blood, collected on day 0 of AZD1222 vaccination. The source of these receptors is an adult in good health. Each CDR3 is given with its conserved first and last residue. The D gene is left open where the match is weak. Some rows mark clone size as missing; the rest say once, few, many or name a class of expanded clone.

.	TRBV18	TRBJ2-3	.	CASSPQGLPPGDTDTQYF	TGTGCCAGCTCACCACAGGGTCTTCCGCCGGGGGACACAGATACGCAGTATTTT
.	TRBV15	TRBJ2-1	few	CATSRDEDEQFF	TGTGCCACCAGCAGAGATGAGGATGAGCAGTTCTTC
TRBD2	TRBV24-1	TRBJ2-7	.	CATSDHPGTSGRSYEQYF	TGTGCCACCAGTGATCATCCCGGGACTAGCGGACGAAGCTACGAGCAGTACTTC
.	TRBV30	TRBJ2-1	.	CAWSVVGRNNEQFF	TGTGCCTGGAGCGTCGTTGGACGGAACAATGAGCAGTTCTTC
TRBD1	TRBV6-5	TRBJ1-1	.	CASSRETGGTEAFF	TGTGCCAGCAGTCGAGAAACAGGGGGCACTGAAGCTTTCTTT
.	TRBV6-2/TRBV6-3	TRBJ1-1	.	CASSSWGDGSKMNTEAFF	TGTGCCAGCAGTTCTTGGGGGGACGGCTCAAAGATGAACACTGAAGCTTTCTTT
.	TRBV11-2	TRBJ1-5	.	CASSLGYGLNYNQPQHF	TGTGCCAGCAGCTTGGGGTACGGGCTGAACTACAATCAGCCCCAGCATTTT
TRBD2	TRBV2	TRBJ2-3	few	CASRDNTGGPSGTQYF	TGTGCCAGCCGAGATAATACGGGAGGGCCCTCGGGTACGCAGTATTTT
.	TRBV6-6	TRBJ2-1	few	CASSFLRDNEQFF	TGTGCCAGCAGTTTCCTAAGGGACAATGAGCAGTTCTTC
.	TRBV30	TRBJ1-3	.	CAWSVGSGRGNTIYF	TGTGCCTGGAGTGTCGGGTCAGGCAGGGGAAACACCATATATTTT
TRBD2	TRBV4-3	TRBJ2-3	.	CASSQNLAGVTDTQYF	TGCGCCAGCAGCCAAAATCTAGCGGGAGTGACAGATACGCAGTATTTT
TRBD1	TRBV7-9	TRBJ1-2	.	CASSPRQGTYGYTF	TGTGCCAGCAGCCCTAGACAGGGAACCTATGGCTACACCTTC
.	TRBV13	TRBJ2-1	.	CASSFARDSSYNEQFF	TGTGCCAGCAGCTTTGCCCGGGATTCCTCCTACAATGAGCAGTTCTTC
.	TRBV27	TRBJ2-7	.	CASSSRRYYEQYF	TGTGCCAGCAGTTCCCGACGGTACTACGAGCAGTACTTC
.	TRBV6-2/TRBV6-3	TRBJ2-3	.	CASSYDDTDTQYF	TGTGCCAGCAGTTATGACGACACAGATACGCAGTATTTT
.	TRBV12-3/TRBV12-4	TRBJ1-2	.	CASGTLDYGYTF	TGTGCCAGCGGGACACTCGACTATGGCTACACCTTC
.	TRBV4-2	TRBJ1-1	.	CASSQETAEAFF	TGTGCCAGCAGCCAAGAAACGGCCGAAGCTTTCTTT
.	TRBV6-5	TRBJ1-1	.	CASTTPLNTEAFF	TGTGCTTCGACCACTCCACTGAACACTGAAGCTTTCTTT
TRBD1	TRBV27	TRBJ2-1	.	CAASRPGGPYNEQFF	TGTGCCGCCAGCCGGCCAGGGGGCCCCTACAATGAGCAGTTCTTC
TRBD1	TRBV30	TRBJ1-1	.	CAWSWTGLTEAFF	TGTGCCTGGAGTTGGACAGGGCTTACTGAAGCTTTCTTT
TRBD1	TRBV27	TRBJ2-2	few	CASNDRDTGELFF	TGTGCCAGCAACGACAGGGACACCGGGGAGCTGTTTTTT
.	TRBV19	TRBJ2-5	once	CARPPGPEGAQYF	TGTGCCAGGCCACCGGGACCGGAGGGGGCCCAGTACTTC
.	TRBV5-5	TRBJ2-1	.	CASSWGDLEQFF	TGTGCCAGCAGCTGGGGGGATTTAGAACAGTTCTTC
.	TRBV30	TRBJ2-7	.	CAWRPPGNYEQYF	TGTGCCTGGAGGCCACCCGGGAACTACGAGCAGTACTTC
.	TRBV7-2	TRBJ2-1	.	CASSFRDISYNEQFF	TGTGCCAGCAGCTTCCGGGACATTTCCTACAATGAGCAGTTCTTC
TRBD1	TRBV27	TRBJ1-5	.	CASGTGAFNQPQHF	TGTGCCAGCGGAACAGGGGCCTTTAATCAGCCCCAGCATTTT
TRBD1	TRBV18	TRBJ1-4	.	CASSPFGQANTTNEKLFF	TGTGCCAGCTCACCCTTTGGACAGGCTAATACAACTAATGAAAAACTGTTTTTT
.	TRBV10-3	TRBJ2-1	.	CAISERREWNNEQFF	TGTGCCATCAGTGAACGACGGGAGTGGAATAATGAGCAGTTCTTC
.	TRBV4-1	TRBJ2-1	.	CASSHKVKVGNEQFF	TGCGCCAGCAGCCATAAAGTAAAGGTAGGGAATGAGCAGTTCTTC
TRBD1	TRBV28	TRBJ1-4	.	CASSVDRGQEKLFF	TGTGCCAGCAGTGTTGACAGGGGGCAGGAAAAACTGTTTTTT
.	TRBV19	TRBJ1-1	.	CASSIAPRDPTEAFF	TGTGCCAGTAGTATCGCCCCCAGAGACCCTACTGAAGCTTTCTTT
.	TRBV30	TRBJ2-6	.	CAWSYGFSGANVLTF	TGTGCCTGGAGCTACGGGTTCTCTGGGGCCAACGTCCTGACTTTC
.	TRBV19	TRBJ1-2	.	CASMRDWYGYTF	TGTGCCAGTATGCGGGACTGGTATGGCTACACCTTC
TRBD1	TRBV6-5	TRBJ2-5	.	CASVDRGKTQYF	TGTGCCAGCGTAGACAGGGGGAAGACCCAGTACTTC
.	TRBV2	TRBJ1-1	.	CASSEEPHSGRYEAFF	TGTGCCAGCAGTGAAGAGCCCCATTCCGGGAGGTATGAAGCTTTCTTT
TRBD1	TRBV5-8	TRBJ1-2	.	CASSWTGNGYTF	TGTGCCAGCAGCTGGACAGGGAATGGCTACACCTTC
.	TRBV2	TRBJ1-3	.	CASSGQSNTIYF	TGTGCCAGCAGTGGACAATCAAACACCATATATTTT
.	TRBV6-5	TRBJ2-7	.	CASKEPRTSNEQYF	TGTGCCAGCAAGGAACCTCGAACTTCCAACGAGCAGTACTTC
TRBD1	TRBV27	TRBJ2-7	.	CASSSTSGGAYEQYF	TGTGCCAGCAGTTCCACGTCAGGGGGCGCGTACGAGCAGTACTTC
.	TRBV7-9	TRBJ1-1	once	CASTRLEGTRWHTEAFF	TGTGCCAGCACCCGGCTGGAAGGCACACGTTGGCACACTGAAGCTTTCTTT
.	TRBV29-1	TRBJ2-5	.	CSVEAPPETQYF	TGCAGCGTTGAAGCCCCACCTGAGACCCAGTACTTC
TRBD1	TRBV6-2/TRBV6-3	TRBJ1-1	.	CASSFPQGARTEAFF	TGTGCCAGCAGTTTCCCTCAGGGGGCGAGGACTGAAGCTTTCTTT
TRBD2	TRBV7-9	TRBJ2-2	.	CASSLRLAGGTGELFF	TGTGCCAGCAGCTTACGACTAGCGGGAGGTACCGGGGAGCTGTTTTTT
.	TRBV10-3	TRBJ1-1	.	CAISESGTEAFF	TGTGCCATCAGTGAGTCAGGGACAGAAGCTTTCTTT
TRBD2	TRBV4-1	TRBJ2-2	.	CASSQWLAGGTGELFF	TGCGCCAGCAGCCAATGGCTAGCGGGAGGTACCGGGGAGCTGTTTTTT
TRBD2	TRBV7-3	TRBJ2-3	.	CASSPTSAGTDTQYF	TGTGCCAGCAGCCCGACTAGCGCAGGTACAGATACGCAGTATTTT